These T cell receptor beta chains were read from a single sample in a study of cytomegalovirus exposure and HLA in healthy donors. Assay used: immunoSEQ multiplex PCR; TCRdb lists only in-frame clones, some missing. The table records about 160,000 clones, 85% to 90% of them present only once. Material for sequencing was PBMCs. The source of these receptors is a woman under 30 in good health and CMV-seropositive. CDR3s include the opening cysteine and the closing phenylalanine or tryptophan. The order of the fields is V gene, D gene, J gene, clone size, CDR3 DNA, CDR3 protein. D genes are given only for firm matches. Expanded clones get a size class; other rows say once, few or many, or leave the size out.

V gene: TRBV7-6
D gene: -
J gene: TRBJ2-7
clone size: few
CDR3 DNA: TGTGCCAGCAGCTCGAGAGGGAACCCCTACGAGCAGTACTTC
CDR3 protein: CASSSRGNPYEQYF

V gene: TRBV7-9
D gene: -
J gene: TRBJ2-1
clone size: -
CDR3 DNA: TGTGCCAGCAGCTTAGGGCTAGCAAGAAATGAGCAGTTCTTC
CDR3 protein: CASSLGLARNEQFF

V gene: TRBV5-1
D gene: -
J gene: TRBJ1-1
clone size: once
CDR3 DNA: TGCGCCAGCACAGGACAGAGGGACACTGAAGCTTTCTTT
CDR3 protein: CASTGQRDTEAFF

V gene: TRBV6-5
D gene: TRBD1
J gene: TRBJ1-3
clone size: -
CDR3 DNA: TGTGCCAGCAGCCGGGACAGGGGTGACACCATATATTTT
CDR3 protein: CASSRDRGDTIYF

V gene: TRBV9
D gene: -
J gene: TRBJ1-1
clone size: -
CDR3 DNA: TGTGCCAGCAGCGACGGACATGACGCTGAAGCTTTCTTT
CDR3 protein: CASSDGHDAEAFF

V gene: TRBV15
D gene: TRBD1
J gene: TRBJ2-7
clone size: -
CDR3 DNA: TGTGCCACCAGCAGACGGGCCGGGACAGGGCCCTACGAGCAGTACTTC
CDR3 protein: CATSRRAGTGPYEQYF

V gene: TRBV9
D gene: TRBD2
J gene: TRBJ2-5
clone size: few
CDR3 DNA: TGTGCCAGCAGCGTAGGCCGGGGGGATTTAGAGACCCAGTACTTC
CDR3 protein: CASSVGRGDLETQYF

V gene: TRBV7-2
D gene: -
J gene: TRBJ2-7
clone size: -
CDR3 DNA: TGTGCCAGCAGCACACGAACAGGGTTCTACGAGCAGTACTTC
CDR3 protein: CASSTRTGFYEQYF

V gene: TRBV28
D gene: TRBD1
J gene: TRBJ2-3
clone size: -
CDR3 DNA: TGTGCCAGCAGCCCCGGGACAGCTAAACCCACAGATACGCAGTATTTT
CDR3 protein: CASSPGTAKPTDTQYF

V gene: TRBV9
D gene: -
J gene: TRBJ2-5
clone size: -
CDR3 DNA: TGTGCCAGCAGTACAGCACCGTACCAAGAGACCCAGTACTTC
CDR3 protein: CASSTAPYQETQYF

V gene: TRBV5-1
D gene: -
J gene: TRBJ2-7
clone size: -
CDR3 DNA: TGCGCCAGCAGCCCCGCCGGGGAGTCCTACGAGCAGTACTTC
CDR3 protein: CASSPAGESYEQYF

V gene: TRBV9
D gene: -
J gene: TRBJ1-4
clone size: -
CDR3 DNA: TGTGCCAGCAGCGTAGGAGACAGTGGAACTAATGAAAAACTGTTTTTT
CDR3 protein: CASSVGDSGTNEKLFF

V gene: TRBV5-1
D gene: -
J gene: TRBJ2-2
clone size: -
CDR3 DNA: TGCGCCAGCAGCGGGGGGACTGTCCACACCGGGGAGCTGTTTTTT
CDR3 protein: CASSGGTVHTGELFF